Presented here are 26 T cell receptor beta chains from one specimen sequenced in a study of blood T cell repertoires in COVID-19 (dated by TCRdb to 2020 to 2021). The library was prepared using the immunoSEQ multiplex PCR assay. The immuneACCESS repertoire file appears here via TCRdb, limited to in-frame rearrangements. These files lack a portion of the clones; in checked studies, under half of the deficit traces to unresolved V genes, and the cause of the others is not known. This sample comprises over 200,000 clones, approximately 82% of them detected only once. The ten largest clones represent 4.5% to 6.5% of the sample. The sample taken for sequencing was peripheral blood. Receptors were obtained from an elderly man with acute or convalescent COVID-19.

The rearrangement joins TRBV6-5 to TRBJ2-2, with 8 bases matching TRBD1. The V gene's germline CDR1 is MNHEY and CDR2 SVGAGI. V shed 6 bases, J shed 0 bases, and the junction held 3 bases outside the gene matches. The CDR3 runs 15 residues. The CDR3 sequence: CASRRTGSNTGELFF. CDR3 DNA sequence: TGTGCCAGCAGAAGGACAGGGTCGAACACCGGGGAGCTGTTTTTT.

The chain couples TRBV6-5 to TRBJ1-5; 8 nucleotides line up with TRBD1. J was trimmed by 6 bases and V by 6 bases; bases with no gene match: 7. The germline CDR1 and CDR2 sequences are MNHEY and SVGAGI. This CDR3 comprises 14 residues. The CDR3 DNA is TGTGCCAGCAGCCCAGGGGGCTTGAGTCAGCCCCAGCATTTT. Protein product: CASSPGGLSQPQHF.

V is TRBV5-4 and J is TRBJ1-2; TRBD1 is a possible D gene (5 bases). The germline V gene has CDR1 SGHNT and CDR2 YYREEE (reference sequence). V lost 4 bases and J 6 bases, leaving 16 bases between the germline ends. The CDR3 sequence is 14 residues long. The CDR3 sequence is CASSHGGRGDGYTF. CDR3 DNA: TGTGCCAGCAGCCACGGGGGTCGGGGAGATGGCTACACCTTC.

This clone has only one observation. The CDR3 is CASSMEGARGYGYTF. CDR3 nucleotide sequence: TGTGCCAGTAGTATGGAGGGGGCGCGGGGCTATGGCTACACCTTC. The V gene is TRBV19, the J gene TRBJ1-2; TRBD1 agrees at 7 bases. Germline V lookup: CDR1 LNHDA, CDR2 SQIVND (reference sequence). This CDR3 comprises 15 residues. With V trimmed by 3 bases and J by 4 bases, 8 bases remained unmatched.

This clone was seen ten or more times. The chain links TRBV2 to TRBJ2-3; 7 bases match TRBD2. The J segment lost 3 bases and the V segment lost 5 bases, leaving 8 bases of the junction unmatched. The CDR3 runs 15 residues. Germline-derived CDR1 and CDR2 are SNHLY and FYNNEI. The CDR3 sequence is CASSSREALTDTQYF. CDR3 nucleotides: TGTGCCAGCAGTTCCCGGGAGGCCCTGACAGATACGCAGTATTTT.

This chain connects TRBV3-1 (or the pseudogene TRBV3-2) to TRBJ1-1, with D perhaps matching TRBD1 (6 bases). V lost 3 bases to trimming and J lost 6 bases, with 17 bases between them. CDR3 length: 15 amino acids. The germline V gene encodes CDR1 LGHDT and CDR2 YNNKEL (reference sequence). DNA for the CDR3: TGTGCCAGCAGCCATGACAAAGGGGGTAGCCCTGAAGCTTTCTTT. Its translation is CASSHDKGGSPEAFF.

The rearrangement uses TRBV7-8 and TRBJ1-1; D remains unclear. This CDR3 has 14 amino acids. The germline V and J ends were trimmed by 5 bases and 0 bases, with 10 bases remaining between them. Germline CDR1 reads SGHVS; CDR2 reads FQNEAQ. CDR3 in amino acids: CASSVGLMNTEAFF. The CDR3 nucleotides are TGTGCCAGCAGCGTAGGACTCATGAACACTGAAGCTTTCTTT.

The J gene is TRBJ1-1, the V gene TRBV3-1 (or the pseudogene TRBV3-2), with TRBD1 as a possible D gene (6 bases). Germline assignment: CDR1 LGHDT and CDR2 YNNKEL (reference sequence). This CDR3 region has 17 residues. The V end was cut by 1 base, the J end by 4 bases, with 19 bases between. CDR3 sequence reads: CASSQGDTLVYGTEAFF. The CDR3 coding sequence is TGTGCCAGCAGCCAAGGGGACACCCTAGTGTACGGCACTGAAGCTTTCTTT.

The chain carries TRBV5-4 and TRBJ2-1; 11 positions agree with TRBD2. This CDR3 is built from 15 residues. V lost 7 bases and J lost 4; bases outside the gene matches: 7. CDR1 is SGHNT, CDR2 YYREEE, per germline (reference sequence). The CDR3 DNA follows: TGTGCCAGCCGTACTAGCGGGGGCCGGTACAATGAGCAGTTCTTC. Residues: CASRTSGGRYNEQFF.

The CDR3: CAWNRGLGTQYF. DNA for the CDR3: TGTGCCTGGAACAGGGGGCTAGGGACCCAGTACTTC. The chain has TRBV30 and TRBJ2-5, with TRBD1 matching over 9 bases. Trimming at V came to 4 bases and at J to 7 bases, leaving 4 bases not matched to a gene. The V gene's germline CDR1 is GTSNPN and CDR2 SVGIG (reference sequence). There are 12 residues in the CDR3.

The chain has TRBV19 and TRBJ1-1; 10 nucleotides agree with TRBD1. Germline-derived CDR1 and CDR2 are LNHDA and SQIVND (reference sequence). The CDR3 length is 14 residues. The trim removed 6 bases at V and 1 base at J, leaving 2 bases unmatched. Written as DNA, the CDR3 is TGTGCCAGTAGAGGGACAGGGGCGAACACTGAAGCTTTCTTT. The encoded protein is CASRGTGANTEAFF.

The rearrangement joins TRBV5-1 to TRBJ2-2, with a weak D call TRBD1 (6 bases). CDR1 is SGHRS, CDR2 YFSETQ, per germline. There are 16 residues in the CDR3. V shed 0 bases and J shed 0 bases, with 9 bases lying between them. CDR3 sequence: CASSLAGQTNTGELFF. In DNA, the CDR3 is TGCGCCAGCAGCTTGGCTGGACAGACGAACACCGGGGAGCTGTTTTTT.

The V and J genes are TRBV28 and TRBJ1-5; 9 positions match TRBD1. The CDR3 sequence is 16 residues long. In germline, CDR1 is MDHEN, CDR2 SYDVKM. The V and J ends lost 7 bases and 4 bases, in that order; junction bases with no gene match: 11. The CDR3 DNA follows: TGTGCCAGCAAGTCCACGGGACAGGGACTTAATCAGCCCCAGCATTTT. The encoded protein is CASKSTGQGLNQPQHF.

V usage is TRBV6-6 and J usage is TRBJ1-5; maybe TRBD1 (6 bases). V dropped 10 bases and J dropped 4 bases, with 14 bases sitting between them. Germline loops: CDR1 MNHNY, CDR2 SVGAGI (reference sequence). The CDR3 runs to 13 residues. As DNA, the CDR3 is TGTGCCACCCTTCTGAGGGGGAATCAGCCCCAGCATTTT. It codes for CATLLRGNQPQHF.

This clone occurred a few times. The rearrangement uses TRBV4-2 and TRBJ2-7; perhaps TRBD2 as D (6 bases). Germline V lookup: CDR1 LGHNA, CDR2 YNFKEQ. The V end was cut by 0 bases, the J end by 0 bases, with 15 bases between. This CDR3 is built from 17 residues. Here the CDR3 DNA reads TGTGCCAGCAGCCAAGAACCCTGGGGGACTTCCTCCTACGAGCAGTACTTC. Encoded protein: CASSQEPWGTSSYEQYF.

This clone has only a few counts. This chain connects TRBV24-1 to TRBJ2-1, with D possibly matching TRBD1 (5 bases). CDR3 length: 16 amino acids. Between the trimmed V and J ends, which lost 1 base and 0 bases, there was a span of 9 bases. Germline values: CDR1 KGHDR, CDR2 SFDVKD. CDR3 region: CATSDLRTYSYNEQFF. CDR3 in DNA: TGTGCCACCAGTGATTTAAGGACATACTCCTACAATGAGCAGTTCTTC.

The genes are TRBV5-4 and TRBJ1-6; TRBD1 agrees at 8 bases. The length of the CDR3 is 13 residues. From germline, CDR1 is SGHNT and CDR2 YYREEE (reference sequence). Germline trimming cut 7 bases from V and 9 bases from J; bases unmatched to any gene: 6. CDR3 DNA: TGTGCCAGCGGGAGGACAGGGAGTTCACCCCTCCACTTT. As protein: CASGRTGSSPLHF.

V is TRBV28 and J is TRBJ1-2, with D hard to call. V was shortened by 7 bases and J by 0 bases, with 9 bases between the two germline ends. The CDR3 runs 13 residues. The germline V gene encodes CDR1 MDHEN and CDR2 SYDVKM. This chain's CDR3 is CASTPTPNYGYTF. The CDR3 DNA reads TGTGCCAGCACCCCGACACCTAACTATGGCTACACCTTC.

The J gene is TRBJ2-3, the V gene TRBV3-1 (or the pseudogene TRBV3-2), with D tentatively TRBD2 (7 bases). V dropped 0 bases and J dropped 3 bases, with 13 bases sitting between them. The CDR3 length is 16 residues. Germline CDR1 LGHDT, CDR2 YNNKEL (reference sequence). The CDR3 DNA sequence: TGTGCCAGCAGCCAAGAGTGGGGGGGCGGGACAGATACGCAGTATTTT. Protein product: CASSQEWGGGTDTQYF.

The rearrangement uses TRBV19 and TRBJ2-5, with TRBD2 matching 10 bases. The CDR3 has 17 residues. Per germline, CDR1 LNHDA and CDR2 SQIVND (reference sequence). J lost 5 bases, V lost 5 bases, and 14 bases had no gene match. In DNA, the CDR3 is TGTGCCAGTAGTCCCAGAAGCGGGGGGGCCCTACGGGAGACCCAGTACTTC. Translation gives CASSPRSGGALRETQYF.

The CDR3 sequence: CASSQDRVAYEQYF. The CDR3 DNA sequence: TGTGCCAGCAGCCAAGACAGGGTGGCCTACGAGCAGTACTTC. This chain connects TRBV14 to TRBJ2-7; TRBD1 is a possible D gene (5 bases). This CDR3 contains 14 residues. V gave up 0 bases and J gave up 2 bases, with 8 bases separating them. Germline loops: CDR1 SGHDN, CDR2 FVKESK.

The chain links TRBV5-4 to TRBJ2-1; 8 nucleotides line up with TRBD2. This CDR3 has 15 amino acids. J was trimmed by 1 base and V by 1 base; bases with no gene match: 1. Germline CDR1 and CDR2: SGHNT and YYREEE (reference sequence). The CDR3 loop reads CASSLPGGSYNEQFF. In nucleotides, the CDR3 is TGTGCCAGCAGCTTGCCGGGGGGGTCCTACAATGAGCAGTTCTTC. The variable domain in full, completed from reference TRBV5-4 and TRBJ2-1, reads ETGVTQSPTHLIKTRGQQVTLRCSSQSGHNTVSWYQQALGQGPQFIFQYYREEENGRGNFPPRFSGLQFPNYSSELNVNALELDDSALYLCASSLPGGSYNEQFFGPGTRLTVL.

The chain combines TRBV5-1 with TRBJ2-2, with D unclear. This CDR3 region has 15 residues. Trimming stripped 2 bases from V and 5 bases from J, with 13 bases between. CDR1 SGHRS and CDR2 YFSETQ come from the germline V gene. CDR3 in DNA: TGCGCCAGCAGCTTAGGTGCGGCCGGAACCGGGGAGCTGTTTTTT. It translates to CASSLGAAGTGELFF.

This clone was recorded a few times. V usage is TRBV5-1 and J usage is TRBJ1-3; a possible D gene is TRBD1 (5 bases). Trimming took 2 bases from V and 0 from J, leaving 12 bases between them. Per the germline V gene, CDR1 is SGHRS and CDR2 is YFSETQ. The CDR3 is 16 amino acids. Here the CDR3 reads CASSFRGYNSGNTIYF. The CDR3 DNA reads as TGCGCCAGCAGCTTTAGGGGTTATAACTCTGGAAACACCATATATTTT.

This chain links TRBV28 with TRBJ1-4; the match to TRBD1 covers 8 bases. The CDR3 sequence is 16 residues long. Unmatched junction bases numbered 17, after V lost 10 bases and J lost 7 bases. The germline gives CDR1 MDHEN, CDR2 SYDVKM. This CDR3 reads CATGRTGSQGSEKLFF. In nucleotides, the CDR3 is TGTGCCACCGGCCGGACAGGGAGTCAAGGTTCTGAAAAACTGTTTTTT.

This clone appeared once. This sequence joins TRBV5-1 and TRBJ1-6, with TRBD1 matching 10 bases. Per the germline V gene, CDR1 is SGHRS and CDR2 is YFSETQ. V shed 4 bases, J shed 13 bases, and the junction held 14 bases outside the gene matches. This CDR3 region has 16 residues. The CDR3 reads CASSPTTGTGVLPLHF. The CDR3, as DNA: TGCGCCAGCAGCCCGACAACCGGGACAGGGGTGTTGCCCCTCCACTTT.